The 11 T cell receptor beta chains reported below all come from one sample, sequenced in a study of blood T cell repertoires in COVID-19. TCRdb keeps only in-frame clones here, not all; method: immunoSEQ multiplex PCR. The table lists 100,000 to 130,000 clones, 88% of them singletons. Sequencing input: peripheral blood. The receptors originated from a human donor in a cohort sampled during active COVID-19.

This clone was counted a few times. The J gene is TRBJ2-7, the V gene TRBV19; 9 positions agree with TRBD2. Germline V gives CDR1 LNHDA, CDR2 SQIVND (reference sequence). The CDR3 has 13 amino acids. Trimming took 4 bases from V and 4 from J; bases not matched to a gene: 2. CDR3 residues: CASSSGRVYEQYF. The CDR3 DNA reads TGTGCCAGTAGTAGCGGGAGGGTGTACGAGCAGTACTTC.

The CDR3 protein is CASSQVGGPGQSSYEQYF. CDR3 nucleotides: TGCGCCAGCAGCCAAGTTGGGGGACCGGGACAGAGCTCCTACGAGCAGTACTTC. The V and J genes are TRBV4-1 and TRBJ2-7; 7 bases align to TRBD1. V shed 1 base, J shed 0 bases, and the junction held 12 bases outside the gene matches. Germline V gene data show CDR1 as MGHRA and CDR2 as YSYEKL. CDR3 size: 18 residues.

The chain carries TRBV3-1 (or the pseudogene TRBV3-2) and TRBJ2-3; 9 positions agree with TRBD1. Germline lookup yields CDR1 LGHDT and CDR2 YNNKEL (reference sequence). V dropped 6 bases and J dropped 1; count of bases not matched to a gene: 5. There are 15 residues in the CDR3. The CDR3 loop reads CASSHRGPGTDTQYF. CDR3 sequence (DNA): TGTGCCAGCAGTCACAGGGGGCCGGGCACAGATACGCAGTATTTT.

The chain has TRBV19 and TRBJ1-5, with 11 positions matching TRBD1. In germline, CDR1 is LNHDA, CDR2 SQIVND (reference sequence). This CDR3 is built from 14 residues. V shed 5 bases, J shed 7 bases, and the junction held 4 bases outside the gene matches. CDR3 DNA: TGTGCCAGTAGTGGGACAGGGGGTTGGCAGCCCCAGCATTTT. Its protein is CASSGTGGWQPQHF.

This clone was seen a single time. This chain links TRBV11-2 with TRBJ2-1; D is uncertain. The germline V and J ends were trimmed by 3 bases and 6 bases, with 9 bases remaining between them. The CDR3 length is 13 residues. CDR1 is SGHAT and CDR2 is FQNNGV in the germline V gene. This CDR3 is CASSFSRGNEQFF. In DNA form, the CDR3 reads TGTGCCAGCAGCTTCTCGAGAGGCAATGAGCAGTTCTTC.

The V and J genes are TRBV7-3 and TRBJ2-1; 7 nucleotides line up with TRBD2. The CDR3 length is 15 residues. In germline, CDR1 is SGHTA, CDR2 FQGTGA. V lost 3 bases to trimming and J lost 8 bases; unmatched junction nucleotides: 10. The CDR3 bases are TGTGCCAGCAGCTTGGTTAGCGGGCAGAGGGATGAGCAGTTCTTC. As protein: CASSLVSGQRDEQFF.

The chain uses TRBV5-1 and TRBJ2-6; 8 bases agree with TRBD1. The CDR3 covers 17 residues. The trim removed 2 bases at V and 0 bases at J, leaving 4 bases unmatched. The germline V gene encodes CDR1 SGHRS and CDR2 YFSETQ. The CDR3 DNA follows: TGCGCCAGCAGCTTAGTAGGACAGGGCTCTGGGGCCAACGTCCTGACTTTC. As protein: CASSLVGQGSGANVLTF. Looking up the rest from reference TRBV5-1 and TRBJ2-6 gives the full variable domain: KAGVTQTPRYLIKTRGQQVTLSCSPISGHRSVSWYQQTPGQGLQFLFEYFSETQRNKGNFPGRFSGRQFSNSRSEMNVSTLELGDSALYLCASSLVGQGSGANVLTFGAGSRLTVL.

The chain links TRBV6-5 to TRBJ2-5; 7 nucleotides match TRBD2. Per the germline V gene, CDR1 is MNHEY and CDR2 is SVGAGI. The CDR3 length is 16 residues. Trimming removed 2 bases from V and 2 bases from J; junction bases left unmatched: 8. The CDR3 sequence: CASSYAAGEGQETQYF. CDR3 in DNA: TGTGCCAGCAGTTACGCCGCCGGGGAGGGTCAAGAGACCCAGTACTTC.

The CDR3, as DNA: TGTGCCAGCAGCTTAGACAGGAACACTGAAGCTTTCTTT. This translates into CASSLDRNTEAFF. The V call is TRBV7-2, the J call TRBJ1-1; D is unclear. Germline-derived CDR1 and CDR2 are SGHTA and FQGNSA. Trimming cost V 1 base and J 1 base, with 4 bases left between them. The CDR3 contains 13 residues.

The CDR3 loop reads CASARDRDETQYF. The CDR3 DNA sequence: TGTGCCAGCGCCCGGGACAGGGACGAGACCCAGTACTTC. The gene calls are TRBV7-3 and TRBJ2-5, with 9 bases lining up with TRBD1. The junction had 6 bases not matched to a gene; V was cut back by 8 bases and J by 5 bases. Germline V gene lookup returns CDR1 SGHTA and CDR2 FQGTGA. The length of the CDR3 is 13 residues.

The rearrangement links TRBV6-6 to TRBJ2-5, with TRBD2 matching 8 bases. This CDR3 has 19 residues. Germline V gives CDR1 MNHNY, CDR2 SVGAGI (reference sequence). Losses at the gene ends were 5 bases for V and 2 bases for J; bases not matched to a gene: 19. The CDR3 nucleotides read TGTGCCAGCAGTCCCCGAGGGGGACTAGGGATTTCGGGACAAGAGACCCAGTACTTC. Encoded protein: CASSPRGGLGISGQETQYF.